Below are 30 T cell receptor beta chains sequenced from a single sample in a study of blood T cells in healthy people across ages. Next came a second PCR, run for about 6 to 12 cycles, which used a sample-barcoded 5' primer along with a J-beta primer mix. TCRdb re-analysed the 5' RACE reads in MiXCR, keeping a single row per CDR3 protein. The sample consists of over a million distinct CDR3 sequences, roughly 24% of them appearing once. These records were also assigned to another study, of T cells of mothers and their children.

Input material: blood. The receptor source for this set is a girl aged 2 to 9 in good health.

A few counts support this clonotype. The chain combines TRBV9 with TRBJ2-3; 10 nucleotides line up with TRBD2. Germline V gene data show CDR1 as SGDLS and CDR2 as YYNGEE. Trimming removed 2 bases from V and 8 bases from J; junction bases left unmatched: 11. CDR3 length: 16 amino acids. For the CDR3, the DNA is TGTGCCAGCAGCGTCGAATCTAGCGGGGGTAGTGGTACGCAGTATTTT. It is translated as CASSVESSGGSGTQYF.

V is TRBV4-2 and J is TRBJ1-2; unclear D gene. Trimming stripped 6 bases from V and 5 bases from J, with 7 bases between. Germline values: CDR1 LGHNA, CDR2 YNFKEQ. The CDR3 contains 11 residues. The CDR3 DNA follows: TGTGCCAGCAGGGGAGAGTATGGCTACACCTTC. Protein sequence: CASRGEYGYTF.

The genes are TRBV9 and TRBJ2-1, with D possibly being TRBD2 (6 bases). The CDR3 consists of 15 residues. Germline lookup yields CDR1 SGDLS and CDR2 YYNGEE. V was shortened by 0 bases and J by 5 bases, with 12 bases between the two germline ends. DNA of the CDR3: TGTGCCAGCAGCGTAGCTATGGGACTCAACAATGAGCAGTTCTTC. Translated: CASSVAMGLNNEQFF.

The chain links TRBV5-1 to TRBJ1-6; 8 positions match TRBD1. J gave up 8 bases and V 0 bases, and 10 bases lay outside the gene matches. The CDR3 is 17 residues long. Germline-derived CDR1 and CDR2 are SGHRS and YFSETQ. CDR3 bases: TGCGCCAGCAGCTTGGAGAGGACAGGGTCGTTAGATTCACCCCTCCACTTT. Translated, it gives CASSLERTGSLDSPLHF.

The chain combines TRBV10-3 with TRBJ1-1; D call uncertain. Trimming pared 10 bases from V and 3 bases from J, leaving 15 bases between. This CDR3 contains 13 residues. In germline, CDR1 is ENHRY, CDR2 SYGVKD. CDR3 sequence: CATLHGWDTEAFF. For the CDR3, the DNA is TGTGCCACTCTACACGGGTGGGACACTGAAGCTTTCTTT.

The chain combines TRBV7-9 with TRBJ1-2, with D unresolved. This CDR3 has 13 residues. V was shortened by 0 bases and J by 4 bases, with 6 bases between the two germline ends. Germline V gene data show CDR1 as SEHNR and CDR2 as FQNEAQ (reference sequence). The CDR3: CASSLAHAYGYTF. DNA for the CDR3: TGTGCCAGCAGCTTAGCGCACGCCTATGGCTACACCTTC.

Concerning this clonotype itself: One junction end disagrees with the germline gene, perhaps due to a read error. This rearrangement joins TRBV28 to TRBJ2-5; no clear D. The CDR3 extends over 10 amino acids. Germline V gene lookup returns CDR1 MDHEN and CDR2 SYDVKM. The CDR3 spells CASMSETQYF. The CDR3 DNA reads as TGTGCCAGCATGAGCGAGACTCAGTACTTC.

This rearrangement joins TRBV7-2 to TRBJ2-1, with D maybe TRBD1 (6 bases). The CDR3 is 13 residues long. Per germline, CDR1 SGHTA and CDR2 FQGNSA. The V end was cut by 5 bases, the J end by 4 bases, with 9 bases between. The CDR3 sequence is CASSTGIYNEQFF. The CDR3 region has the DNA TGTGCCAGCAGCACAGGGATTTACAATGAGCAGTTCTTC.

This clonotype was counted between two and nine times. The chain couples TRBV20-1 to TRBJ2-1; 11 bases agree with TRBD2. Germline CDR1 DFQATT, CDR2 SNEGSKA (reference sequence). CDR3 length: 17 residues. V dropped 6 bases and J dropped 0; count of bases not matched to a gene: 10. CDR3 DNA sequence: TGCAGTGCAACGGGACTAGCGGATATTAGCTCCTACAATGAGCAGTTCTTC. This sequence encodes CSATGLADISSYNEQFF.

This clonotype was seen a few times. The chain joins TRBV3-1 to TRBJ2-1, with 7 bases fitting TRBD1. Germline V gives CDR1 LGHDT, CDR2 YNNKEL (reference sequence). V trimming: 1 base; J trimming: 7 bases; junction bases outside the gene matches: 7. The CDR3 contains 15 residues. The CDR3 sequence: CASSQGSRGRNEQFF. The CDR3 region has the DNA TGTGCCAGCAGCCAAGGGTCTAGGGGGCGGAATGAGCAGTTCTTC.

This clonotype came up a few times. This sequence joins TRBV15 and TRBJ2-5, with 8 bases lining up with TRBD1. The CDR3 runs 14 residues. Per germline, CDR1 LNHNV and CDR2 YYDKDF (reference sequence). The J segment lost 4 bases and the V segment lost 5 bases, leaving 6 bases of the junction unmatched. CDR3 DNA sequence: TGTGCCACCAGCGGCCCAGGGGGCGCAGAGACCCAGTACTTC. It yields the protein CATSGPGGAETQYF.

The sample holds one count of this clonotype. The chain links TRBV28 to TRBJ2-7; D is perhaps TRBD1 (6 bases). Germline V lookup: CDR1 MDHEN, CDR2 SYDVKM. Trimming cost V 4 bases and J 2 bases, with 12 bases left between them. CDR3 length equals 14 residues. CDR3 coding DNA: TGTGCCAGCAGTTCCAATAAGGGGGCCTACGAGCAGTACTTC. Translating gives CASSSNKGAYEQYF. The full variable domain, with the rest looked up from reference TRBV28 and TRBJ2-7, is DVKVTQSSRYLVKRTGEKVFLECVQDMDHENMFWYRQDPGLGLRLIYFSYDVKMKEKGDIPEGYSVSREKKERFSLILESASTNQTSMYLCASSSNKGAYEQYFGPGTRLTVT.

A few counts support this clonotype. J is TRBJ2-1 and V is TRBV14; D not certain. This CDR3 is built from 14 residues. CDR1 is SGHDN and CDR2 is FVKESK in the germline V gene. V was clipped by 3 bases and J by 0 bases, with 6 bases between them. CDR3 sequence reads: CASSHRSSYNEQFF. Here the CDR3 DNA reads TGTGCCAGCAGCCACCGTAGCTCCTACAATGAGCAGTTCTTC.

V gene TRBV29-1 combines with J gene TRBJ2-7, with D maybe TRBD2 (5 bases). Germline V gene data show CDR1 as SQVTM and CDR2 as ANQGSEA. The V and J ends lost 5 bases and 2 bases respectively, with 13 bases between them. The CDR3 has 13 amino acids. Here the CDR3 DNA reads TGCAGCGTTACTAGGACGGTTACCTACGAGCAGTACTTC. Amino acid sequence: CSVTRTVTYEQYF.

The gene calls are TRBV5-5 and TRBJ1-1; TRBD1 is a possible D gene (6 bases). The CDR3 sequence is 15 residues long. V lost 3 bases and J 4 bases, leaving 16 bases between the germline ends. Germline V lookup: CDR1 SGHKS, CDR2 YYEKEE (reference sequence). In nucleotides, the CDR3 is TGTGCCAGCAGCTACAGGGTTGTTGTGGTCACTGAAGCTTTCTTT. Translation: CASSYRVVVVTEAFF.

The chain recombines TRBV4-1 with TRBJ2-7, with 7 bases identical to TRBD2. Germline loops: CDR1 MGHRA, CDR2 YSYEKL. V trimming: 0 bases; J trimming: 1 base; junction bases outside the gene matches: 6. This CDR3 comprises 16 residues. The CDR3 is CASSQDALAASYEQYF. The CDR3, as DNA: TGCGCCAGCAGCCAAGATGCGCTAGCGGCGTCCTACGAGCAGTACTTC.

This clonotype turned up a few times. This chain uses TRBV12-3 or TRBV12-4 with TRBJ2-3, with TRBD2 matching over 11 bases. Germline trimming cut 4 bases from V and 0 bases from J; bases unmatched to any gene: 6. The CDR3 totals 17 residues. In DNA, the CDR3 is TGTGCCAGCAGTTCTCGGACTAGCGGGTCTAGCACAGATACGCAGTATTTT. This gives the protein CASSSRTSGSSTDTQYF.

The rearrangement uses TRBV10-3 and TRBJ2-7, with 8 nucleotides matching TRBD1. The CDR3 covers 16 residues. Trimming took 4 bases from V and 2 from J; bases not matched to a gene: 10. The germline V gene encodes CDR1 ENHRY and CDR2 SYGVKD. The CDR3: CAISGSPGQGAYEQYF. The CDR3 region has the DNA TGTGCCATCAGTGGGTCCCCCGGACAGGGTGCCTACGAGCAGTACTTC.

This clonotype was counted only a few times. The chain carries TRBV18 and TRBJ2-5; D is possibly TRBD1 (5 bases). Germline assignment: CDR1 KGHSH and CDR2 LQKENI. Trimming stripped 1 base from V and 2 bases from J, with 14 bases between. The CDR3 extends over 16 amino acids. The CDR3 region has the DNA TGTGCCAGCTCACCACAGGCAGGGTATACTCAAGAGACCCAGTACTTC. It codes for CASSPQAGYTQETQYF.

This clonotype occurred a few times. The chain uses TRBV2 and TRBJ2-4; D is unresolved. Germline loops: CDR1 SNHLY, CDR2 FYNNEI. The CDR3 contains 12 residues. The V end lost 8 bases, the J end lost 0 bases, and 5 bases lay between the germline ends. The CDR3 DNA reads as TGTGCCAGCGGTGTAGCCAAAAACATTCAGTACTTC. It specifies CASGVAKNIQYF.

This rearrangement joins TRBV3-1 to TRBJ1-1; D ambiguous. CDR1 is LGHDT, CDR2 YNNKEL, per germline (reference sequence). Trimming removed 4 bases from V and 1 base from J, with 16 bases in between. CDR3 length: 16 amino acids. Here the CDR3 reads CASSRFGELKNTEAFF. The CDR3 region has the DNA TGTGCCAGCAGCCGCTTCGGAGAACTTAAGAACACTGAAGCTTTCTTT.

This clonotype was counted between two and nine times. This chain joins TRBV9 and TRBJ1-4; D remains unclear. CDR1 and CDR2 (germline): SGDLS, YYNGEE. CDR3 size: 14 residues. V was pared by 3 bases and J by 5 bases, with 11 bases between. The CDR3 sequence: CASSAYVDNEKLFF. The CDR3 nucleotides read TGTGCCAGCAGCGCCTACGTAGACAATGAAAAACTGTTTTTT.

The gene calls are TRBV12-3 or TRBV12-4 and TRBJ2-5; D gene uncertain. The V and J ends lost 5 bases and 11 bases respectively, with 15 bases between them. The CDR3 consists of 12 residues. This chain's CDR3 is CASSPRVVEQYF. DNA of the CDR3: TGTGCCAGCAGTCCCCGCGTGGTTGAGCAGTACTTC.

This clonotype occurred a few times. Here the CDR3 DNA reads TGTGCCAGCAGTCCGCCGTTGTTAGAAATCCCTGGGGCCAACGTCCTGACTTTC. Its translation: CASSPPLLEIPGANVLTF. This chain links TRBV27 with TRBJ2-6; unclear D gene. CDR3 size: 18 residues. V was shortened by 5 bases and J by 2 bases, with 19 bases between the two germline ends. The germline V gene encodes CDR1 MNHEY and CDR2 SMNVEV (reference sequence).

This clonotype was counted many times. The gene calls are TRBV24-1 and TRBJ1-2; maybe TRBD1 (5 bases). The V gene lost 3 bases and the J gene lost 4 bases, with 14 bases spanning the gap. This CDR3 contains 15 residues. CDR1 KGHDR and CDR2 SFDVKD come from the germline V gene. In DNA form, the CDR3 reads TGTGCCACCAGTGATGGACCAGGGACCGTCTATGGCTACACCTTC. As protein: CATSDGPGTVYGYTF.

The sample holds one count of this clonotype. The V and J genes are TRBV6-1 and TRBJ2-5, with 12 bases identical to TRBD2. TRBJ2-1 matches the DNA end more closely, so the J call is doubtful. This CDR3 spans 15 amino acids. CDR1 and CDR2 (germline): MNHNS, SASEGT. CDR3 nucleotides: TGTGCCAGCAGTGAAAAAGGACTAGCGGGAAGGAGGCAGTTCTTC. This gives the protein CASSEKGLAGRRQFF.

The V gene is TRBV14, the J gene TRBJ2-5, with a weak D call TRBD2 (6 bases). The DNA end favors TRBJ2-7, so the J call may be wrong. The CDR3 loop spans 15 amino acids. CDR1 is SGHDN, CDR2 FVKESK, per germline. CDR3 DNA: TGTGCCAGCAGCCAATTGGAGGGGCCAACCTACGAGCAGTACTTC. The encoded protein is CASSQLEGPTYEQYF.

This clonotype was seen more than once but under ten times. This sequence joins TRBV7-8 and TRBJ1-1; TRBD1 aligns across 7 bases. There are 17 residues in the CDR3. V shed 7 bases, J shed 4 bases, and the junction held 18 bases outside the gene matches. Germline CDR1 SGHVS, CDR2 FQNEAQ. CDR3 nucleotides: TGTGCCAGCACCCCTAGGAGGGGGCAGTCCGGGAGCACTGAAGCTTTCTTT. Residues: CASTPRRGQSGSTEAFF. The full variable domain, rest sourced from reference TRBV7-8 and TRBJ1-1, is GAGVSQSPRYKVAKRGQDVALRCDPISGHVSLFWYQQALGQGPEFLTYFQNEAQLDKSGLPSDRFFAERPEGSVSTLKIQRTQQEDSAVYLCASTPRRGQSGSTEAFFGQGTRLTVV.

This clonotype has just a few counts. The V gene is TRBV2, the J gene TRBJ2-2; TRBD2 matches at 8 bases. This CDR3 is built from 15 residues. Germline lookup yields CDR1 SNHLY and CDR2 FYNNEI. Unmatched junction bases numbered 11, after V lost 7 bases and J lost 7 bases. This chain's CDR3 is CASTSHGGAGGELFF. CDR3 DNA: TGTGCCAGCACTTCTCACGGGGGGGCCGGCGGGGAGCTGTTTTTT.

This clonotype was seen only a few times. This chain connects TRBV25-1 to TRBJ2-5; unclear D gene. The CDR3 extends over 14 amino acids. Germline CDR1 reads MGHDK; CDR2 reads SYGVNS. V was shortened by 2 bases and J by 4 bases, with 11 bases between the two germline ends. The CDR3 spells CASSERIEIETQYF. The CDR3 DNA is TGTGCCAGCAGTGAACGAATAGAGATAGAGACCCAGTACTTC. Full variable domain (rest looked up from reference TRBV25-1 and TRBJ2-5): EADIYQTPRYLVIGTGKKITLECSQTMGHDKMYWYQQDPGMELHLIHYSYGVNSTEKGDLSSESTVSRIRTEHFPLTLESARPSHTSQYLCASSERIEIETQYFGPGTRLLVL.